Sequencing of this T cell receptor beta chain was carried out in a study of cytomegalovirus exposure and HLA in healthy donors. This clone has just a few counts. Germline-derived CDR1 and CDR2 are SGHAT and FQNNGV. The V segment lost 5 bases and the J segment 2 bases; nucleotides outside the gene matches: 3. This CDR3 is 14 amino acids long. The PCR had 60 Vbeta and 13 Jbeta primers. TCRdb keeps only in-frame clones here, not all; method: immunoSEQ multiplex PCR. Of 100,000 to 150,000 clones listed, more than 80% are singletons. Sequencing was done on a sample of PBMCs. J is TRBJ2-7 and V is TRBV11-2; 10 bases match TRBD1. The sequence was obtained from a middle-aged man in good health and CMV-seronegative. In nucleotides, the CDR3 is TGTGCCAGCAGCCTCGGACAGGGGGCCTACGAGCAGTACTTC. This encodes CASSLGQGAYEQYF.